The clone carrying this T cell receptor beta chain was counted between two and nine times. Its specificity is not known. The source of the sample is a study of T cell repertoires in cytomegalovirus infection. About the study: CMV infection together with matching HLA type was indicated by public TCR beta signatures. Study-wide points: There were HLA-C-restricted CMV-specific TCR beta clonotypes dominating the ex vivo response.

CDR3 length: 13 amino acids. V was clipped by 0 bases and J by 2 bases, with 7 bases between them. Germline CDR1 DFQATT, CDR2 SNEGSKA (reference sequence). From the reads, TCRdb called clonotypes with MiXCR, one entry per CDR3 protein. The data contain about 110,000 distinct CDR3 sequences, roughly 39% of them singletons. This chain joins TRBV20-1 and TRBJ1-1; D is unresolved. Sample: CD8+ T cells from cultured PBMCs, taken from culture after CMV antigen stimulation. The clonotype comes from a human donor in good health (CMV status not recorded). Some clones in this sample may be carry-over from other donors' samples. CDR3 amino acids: CSARDVDNTEAFF. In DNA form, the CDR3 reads TGCAGTGCTAGAGATGTTGATAACACTGAAGCTTTCTTT.